The present TCR beta chain was sequenced within a study of blood T cell repertoires in COVID-19. Turning to the study itself: In each case, the material was cDNA or gDNA derived from T cells, B-cell-depleted T cells, or PBMCs.

This clone was seen more than once but under ten times. Method: immunoSEQ multiplex PCR; TCRdb's copy keeps in-frame clones and lacks some. The sample lists about 190,000 clones; more than 60% were seen once. The source material was peripheral blood. The receptor comes from a woman aged 45 to 65 with acute or convalescent COVID-19.

CDR3 sequence reads: CASSYTGTLQPQHF. As DNA, the CDR3 is TGTGCCAGCAGTTATACCGGGACACTGCAGCCCCAGCATTTT. The chain employs TRBV28 and TRBJ1-5; D is possibly TRBD1 (6 bases). Trimming cost V 4 bases and J 7 bases, with 14 bases left between them. Per the germline V gene, CDR1 is MDHEN and CDR2 is SYDVKM. The CDR3 runs 14 residues.